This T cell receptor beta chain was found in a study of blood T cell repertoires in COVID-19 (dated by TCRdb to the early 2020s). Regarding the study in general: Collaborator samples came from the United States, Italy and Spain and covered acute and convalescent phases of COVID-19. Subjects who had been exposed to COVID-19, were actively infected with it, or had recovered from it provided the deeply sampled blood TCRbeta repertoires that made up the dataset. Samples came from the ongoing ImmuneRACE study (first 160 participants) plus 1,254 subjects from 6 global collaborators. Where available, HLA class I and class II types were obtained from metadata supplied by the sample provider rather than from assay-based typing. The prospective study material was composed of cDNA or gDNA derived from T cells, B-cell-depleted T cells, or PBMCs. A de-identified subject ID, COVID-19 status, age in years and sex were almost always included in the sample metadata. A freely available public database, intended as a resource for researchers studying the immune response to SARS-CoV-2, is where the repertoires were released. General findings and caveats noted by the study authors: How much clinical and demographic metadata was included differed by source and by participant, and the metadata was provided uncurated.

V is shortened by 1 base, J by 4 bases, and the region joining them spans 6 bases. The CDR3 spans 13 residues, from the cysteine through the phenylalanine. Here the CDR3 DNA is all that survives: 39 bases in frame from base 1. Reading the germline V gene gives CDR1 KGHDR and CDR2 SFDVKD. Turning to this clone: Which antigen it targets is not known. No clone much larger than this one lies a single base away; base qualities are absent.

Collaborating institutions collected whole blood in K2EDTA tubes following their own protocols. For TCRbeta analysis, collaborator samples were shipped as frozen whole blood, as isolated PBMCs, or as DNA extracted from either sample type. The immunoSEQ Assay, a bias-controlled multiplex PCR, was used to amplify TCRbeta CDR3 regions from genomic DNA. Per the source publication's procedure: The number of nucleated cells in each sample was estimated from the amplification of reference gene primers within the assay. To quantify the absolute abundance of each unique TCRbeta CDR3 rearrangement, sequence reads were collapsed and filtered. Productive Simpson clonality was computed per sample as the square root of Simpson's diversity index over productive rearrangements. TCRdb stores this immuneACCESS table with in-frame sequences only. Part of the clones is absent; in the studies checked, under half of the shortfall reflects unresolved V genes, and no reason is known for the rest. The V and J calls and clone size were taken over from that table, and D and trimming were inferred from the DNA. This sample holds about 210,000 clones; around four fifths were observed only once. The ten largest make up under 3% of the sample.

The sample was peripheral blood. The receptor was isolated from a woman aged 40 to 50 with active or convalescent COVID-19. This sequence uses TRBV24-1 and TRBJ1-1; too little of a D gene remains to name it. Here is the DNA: TGTGCCACCAGTGATTTTTCCCTCACTGAAGCTTTCTTT. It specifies CATSDFSLTEAFF.